These T cell receptor beta chains were read from a single sample in a study of blood T cell repertoires in COVID-19. Sequenced by immunoSEQ multiplex PCR; TCRdb stores in-frame clones only, minus some. The table records 200,000 to 250,000 clones, approximately 91% of them present only once. The specimen was peripheral blood. The source of these receptors is a man in his fifties or sixties who had recovered from COVID-19. Each CDR3 is given with its conserved first and last residue. D genes are given only for firm matches. A clone size is listed for some rows: how often the clone was seen (once, few, many), or a class if it is expanded.

CDR3aa,CDR3nt,abundance,d_gene,j_gene,v_gene
CASSPMAGAWGGNTQYF,TGTGCCAGCAGCCCAATGGCCGGGGCGTGGGGCGGGAATACGCAGTATTTT,.,.,TRBJ2-3,TRBV9
CASSFRGVYNEQFF,TGTGCCAGCAGCTTTCGGGGGGTTTACAATGAGCAGTTCTTC,.,TRBD2,TRBJ2-1,TRBV7-9
CASSSGTDYGYTF,TGTGCCAGCAGCTCCGGGACAGATTATGGCTACACCTTC,once,TRBD1,TRBJ1-2,TRBV9
CASSMGQFYGYTF,TGTGCCAGTAGTATGGGACAGTTCTATGGCTACACCTTC,few,TRBD1,TRBJ1-2,TRBV19
CASRLLTGVGNQPQHF,TGTGCCAGCAGGCTGCTGACAGGGGTGGGCAATCAGCCCCAGCATTTT,.,TRBD1,TRBJ1-5,TRBV2
CAWSVGKEGQPQHF,TGTGCCTGGAGTGTAGGGAAGGAGGGCCAGCCCCAGCATTTT,.,.,TRBJ1-5,TRBV30
CASSFQGSSGNTIYF,TGTGCCAGCAGTTTCCAGGGCAGCTCTGGAAACACCATATATTTT,.,.,TRBJ1-3,TRBV27
CASSLGGSGYYGYTF,TGTGCCAGCAGCCTGGGGGGGAGCGGGTACTATGGCTACACCTTC,once,.,TRBJ1-2,TRBV9
CASSYPMKTGTEAFF,TGTGCCAGCAGTTACCCGATGAAAACCGGGACTGAAGCTTTCTTT,.,.,TRBJ1-1,TRBV6-2/TRBV6-3
CASRPTGRSYNEQFF,TGTGCCAGTAGGCCGACAGGACGCTCCTACAATGAGCAGTTCTTC,.,.,TRBJ2-1,TRBV19
CASSSHGERNIQYF,TGTGCCAGCAGCTCCCACGGGGAACGGAACATTCAGTACTTC,.,.,TRBJ2-4,TRBV3-1/TRBV3-2
CASRGHHPYEQYF,TGTGCCAGCAGAGGACACCATCCCTACGAGCAGTACTTC,.,.,TRBJ2-7,TRBV6-4
CASSNPRAGDNEKLFF,TGTGCCAGCAGCAACCCCAGGGCTGGGGATAATGAAAAACTGTTTTTT,.,.,TRBJ1-4,TRBV21-1
CASSISAGGYGYTF,TGTGCCAGTAGTATCTCCGCGGGGGGCTATGGCTACACCTTC,.,.,TRBJ1-2,TRBV19
CASSTGLAVQETQYF,TGTGCCAGCAGCACGGGACTAGCGGTCCAAGAGACCCAGTACTTC,.,TRBD2,TRBJ2-5,TRBV7-3
CASSQTGIYGYTF,TGCGCCAGCAGTCAGACAGGGATCTATGGCTACACCTTC,once,TRBD1,TRBJ1-2,TRBV5-1
CAWSPGGQTNQPQHF,TGTGCCTGGAGTCCGGGAGGGCAGACCAATCAGCCCCAGCATTTT,.,.,TRBJ1-5,TRBV30
CASSKSGTDAGAFF,TGTGCCAGCTCAAAATCCGGGACAGATGCAGGAGCTTTCTTT,.,TRBD1,TRBJ1-1,TRBV18
CASRPTGGIGNQPQHF,TGTGCCAGCAGACCCACAGGGGGAATCGGCAATCAGCCCCAGCATTTT,.,TRBD1,TRBJ1-5,TRBV27
CASSLGLARGGNEQFF,TGCGCCAGCAGCTTGGGACTAGCACGAGGGGGCAATGAGCAGTTCTTC,.,.,TRBJ2-1,TRBV5-1
CASSPWTGDGNTF,TGCGCCAGCAGCCCGTGGACAGGGGATGGGAACACCTTC,.,TRBD1,TRBJ1-2,TRBV5-1
CASSLATATDTQYF,TGCGCCAGCAGCTTGGCGACAGCTACAGATACGCAGTATTTT,.,.,TRBJ2-3,TRBV5-1
CASSFTGATNSPLHF,TGTGCCAGCAGCTTCACAGGGGCAACTAATTCACCCCTCCACTTT,once,TRBD1,TRBJ1-6,TRBV9
CASSYSTVGYGYTF,TGTGCCAGCAGTTACTCGACAGTTGGCTATGGCTACACCTTC,.,.,TRBJ1-2,TRBV6-5
CASTRGGELFF,TGTGCCAGCACGCGCGGCGGGGAGCTGTTTTTT,.,.,TRBJ2-2,TRBV11-1
CASSSGTGRAGNTIYF,TGTGCCAGCAGCTCCGGGACAGGACGCGCTGGAAACACCATATATTTT,.,TRBD1,TRBJ1-3,TRBV9
CASSLIDGDGELFF,TGTGCCAGCAGCTTAATAGATGGAGACGGGGAGCTGTTTTTT,.,.,TRBJ2-2,TRBV7-3
CASSLGHLGTYEQYF,TGCGCCAGCAGCTTGGGACACTTAGGAACCTACGAGCAGTACTTC,.,.,TRBJ2-7,TRBV5-1
CASSSQALAASYNEQFF,TGTGCCAGCAGTTCCCAGGCCCTAGCAGCCTCCTACAATGAGCAGTTCTTC,.,.,TRBJ2-1,TRBV28
CASSTGQTIGYEKLFF,TGTGCCAGCAGCACTGGACAGACCATTGGGTATGAAAAACTGTTTTTT,.,.,TRBJ1-4,TRBV7-9
CASSLPQGTQYF,TGTGCCAGCAGCTTACCCCAGGGGACCCAGTACTTC,.,.,TRBJ2-5,TRBV7-3
CASSRSHSSGGIQETQYF,TGCGCCAGCAGCCGTTCCCACTCTAGCGGGGGGATCCAAGAGACCCAGTACTTC,.,TRBD2,TRBJ2-5,TRBV5-1
CASSGRLGRTPATNEKLFF,TGTGCCAGCAGCGGAAGACTGGGGCGGACCCCGGCAACTAATGAAAAACTGTTTTTT,.,.,TRBJ1-4,TRBV3-1/TRBV3-2
CASSEPPSSYNSPLHF,TGTGCCAGCAGTGAACCGCCGAGCTCCTATAATTCACCCCTCCACTTT,.,.,TRBJ1-6,TRBV6-1
CASSLSGDRVWDTQYF,TGTGCCAGCAGCCTCTCCGGGGACAGGGTTTGGGATACGCAGTATTTT,.,TRBD1,TRBJ2-3,TRBV7-3
CAISGSDSPIGPQHF,TGTGCCATCAGTGGATCCGACAGCCCCATAGGGCCCCAGCATTTT,once,.,TRBJ1-5,TRBV10-3
CASSLGGLATNEKLFF,TGTGCCAGCAGCTTAGGAGGGCTTGCAACTAATGAAAAACTGTTTTTT,.,.,TRBJ1-4,TRBV11-2
CASSLDRAGGRNTQYF,TGTGCCAGCAGCTTAGACCGAGCGGGGGGGCGAAATACGCAGTATTTT,.,TRBD2,TRBJ2-3,TRBV7-2
CASSPAWGRTGYTF,TGTGCCAGCTCACCAGCGTGGGGGCGTACTGGCTACACCTTC,.,.,TRBJ1-2,TRBV18
CASSIGDRGDQPQHF,TGCGCCAGCAGCATTGGGGACAGGGGGGATCAGCCCCAGCATTTT,.,TRBD1,TRBJ1-5,TRBV5-1
CATSGTRLTQYF,TGTGCCACCAGCGGGACTAGACTTACGCAGTATTTT,.,TRBD2,TRBJ2-3,TRBV15
CTCAETGGSGANVLTF,TGTACCTGCGCGGAAACCGGTGGCTCTGGGGCCAACGTCCTGACTTTC,.,.,TRBJ2-6,TRBV6-6
CASSLSPGNAEAFF,TGTGCCAGCAGTCTCTCCCCAGGGAACGCTGAAGCTTTCTTT,.,.,TRBJ1-1,TRBV27
CASNYEGSGQPQHF,TGTGCCAGTAACTACGAGGGATCGGGGCAGCCCCAGCATTTT,.,.,TRBJ1-5,TRBV19
CASSPHPGTRNTGELFF,TGTGCCAGCAGCCCGCACCCCGGGACAAGGAACACCGGGGAGCTGTTTTTT,.,.,TRBJ2-2,TRBV11-3
CASKPGGSNYGYTF,TGTGCCAGTAAGCCAGGGGGTTCTAACTATGGCTACACCTTC,.,TRBD1,TRBJ1-2,TRBV19
CASSLLYPNSSPVF,TGTGCCAGCAGCTTATTATACCCCAACTCCTCTCCGGTCTTC,.,.,TRBJ2-7,TRBV7-9
CASSPGTSGFGKETQYF,TGTGCCAGCAGCCCAGGGACTAGCGGTTTCGGGAAAGAGACCCAGTACTTC,.,TRBD2,TRBJ2-5,TRBV4-2
CASSLERGGGAKNIQYF,TGTGCCAGCAGCTTAGAGAGAGGGGGCGGGGCCAAAAACATTCAGTACTTC,.,TRBD1,TRBJ2-4,TRBV7-2
CASSLSRGADTQYF,TGTGCCAGCAGTTTAAGCCGGGGGGCAGATACGCAGTATTTT,.,TRBD2,TRBJ2-3,TRBV27
CASSTRDREKLFF,TGCGCCAGCAGCACCCGGGACAGGGAAAAACTGTTTTTT,.,TRBD1,TRBJ1-4,TRBV5-1